This TCR beta chain is drawn from a study of T cells in Graves' hyperthyroidism and ophthalmopathy. CDR3 size: 13 residues. The germline gives CDR1 LNHNV, CDR2 YYDKDF (reference sequence). Trimming shortened V by 1 base and J by 8 bases, and 8 bases separated the two germline ends. TCR beta CDR3 sequences were amplified from RNA transcripts. The HTBI primer set was used in a first-round RT-PCR of the TCR CDR3. Using its own MiXCR run on the multiplex PCR reads, TCRdb lists one record per CDR3 protein. There are about 700,000 distinct CDR3 sequences in the sample; around 15% occur only once, and roughly 10% lies in the top ten. This clonotype came up many times. The PBMCs studied were ones that came from 8.5 to 10 ml fresh peripheral blood.

The sequencing sample was made of blood. This clonotype was obtained from a woman between 18 and 30 years old with Graves' hyperthyroidism. The V gene is TRBV15, the J gene TRBJ1-4; D gene ambiguous. CDR3 nucleotides: TGTGCCACCAGCAGAGCGGGAGGGGAAAAACTGTTTTTT. Its protein product is CATSRAGGEKLFF. The full variable domain, its missing parts supplied by reference TRBV15 and TRBJ1-4, is DAMVIQNPRYQVTQFGKPVTLSCSQTLNHNVMYWYQQKSSQAPKLLFHYYDKDFNNEADTPDNFQSRRPNTSFCFLDIRSPGLGDTAMYLCATSRAGGEKLFFGSGTQLSVL.